The 21 T cell receptor beta chains below all came from one sample that was sequenced in a study of cytomegalovirus exposure and HLA in healthy donors. Primers: 60 Vbeta forward and 13 Jbeta reverse. The table came from immunoSEQ multiplex PCR; TCRdb's copy has only in-frame clones and leaves some out. The sample lists more than 130,000 clones; around three quarters were seen once. What was sequenced was PBMCs. The receptors shown here come from a man aged 40-55 years in good health and CMV-seropositive.

V is TRBV25-1 and J is TRBJ2-2; D gene unclear. The CDR3 contains 16 residues. Trimming took 7 bases from V and 2 from J, leaving 17 bases between them. Germline V gives CDR1 MGHDK, CDR2 SYGVNS. CDR3 bases: TGTGCCAGCACGAATGGTATTCTAGGTAACACCGGGGAGCTGTTTTTT. It codes for CASTNGILGNTGELFF.

In its sample, this clone was seen a few times. The chain recombines TRBV2 with TRBJ1-6; D not resolved. Trimming shortened V by 7 bases and J by 5 bases, and 24 bases separated the two germline ends. The CDR3 totals 18 residues. CDR1 and CDR2 (germline): SNHLY, FYNNEI. In DNA, the CDR3 is TGTGCCAGCACCTCGCCCGTGGGCAGGACTCAGGATAATTCACCCCTCCACTTT. It is translated as CASTSPVGRTQDNSPLHF.

The V call is TRBV18, the J call TRBJ1-1; the D gene is possibly TRBD1 (6 bases). Germline CDR1 KGHSH, CDR2 LQKENI. CDR3 length: 13 residues. V was shortened by 4 bases and J by 1 base, with 7 bases between the two germline ends. The CDR3 sequence is CASSQGQNTEAFF. The CDR3 coding sequence is TGTGCCAGCTCACAGGGACAGAACACTGAAGCTTTCTTT.

The CDR3 DNA sequence: TGTGCCAGCAGTTTACTCCGGGACAGCCCCTACGAGCAGTACTTC. It specifies CASSLLRDSPYEQYF. This chain uses TRBV27 with TRBJ2-7; 7 bases agree with TRBD1. CDR1 is MNHEY, CDR2 SMNVEV, per germline (reference sequence). The V and J ends lost 2 bases and 2 bases, in that order; junction bases with no gene match: 6. There are 15 residues in the CDR3.

The V call is TRBV28, the J call TRBJ1-6, with TRBD1 identical over 12 bases. The CDR3 totals 16 residues. Per germline, CDR1 MDHEN and CDR2 SYDVKM. Trimming took 7 bases from V and 9 from J; bases not matched to a gene: 10. CDR3 protein: CASTQRGTGGLSPLHF. As DNA, the CDR3 is TGTGCCAGCACCCAACGCGGGACAGGGGGCCTTTCACCCCTCCACTTT. Supplemented by reference TRBV28 and TRBJ1-6, the full variable domain reads DVKVTQSSRYLVKRTGEKVFLECVQDMDHENMFWYRQDPGLGLRLIYFSYDVKMKEKGDIPEGYSVSREKKERFSLILESASTNQTSMYLCASTQRGTGGLSPLHFGNGTRLTVT.

In this sample, this clone turned up once. The chain links TRBV5-1 to TRBJ1-1, with TRBD1 identical over 7 bases. After removal of 0 bases from V and 3 bases from J, the junction contained 2 bases not matched to a gene. Germline assignment: CDR1 SGHRS and CDR2 YFSETQ. The CDR3 extends over 14 amino acids. The CDR3 DNA sequence: TGCGCCAGCAGCTTGGAGGGGACAGACACTGAAGCTTTCTTT. Amino acids: CASSLEGTDTEAFF.

V and J are TRBV5-1 and TRBJ1-1, with TRBD1 matching 8 bases. The V segment lost 4 bases and the J segment 3 bases; nucleotides outside the gene matches: 8. This CDR3 is built from 15 residues. CDR1 and CDR2 (germline): SGHRS, YFSETQ. CDR3 sequence: CASSPDRGIDTEAFF. The CDR3 DNA follows: TGCGCCAGCAGCCCTGACAGGGGAATAGACACTGAAGCTTTCTTT.

This chain connects TRBV6-1 to TRBJ2-3, with 9 bases lining up with TRBD2. The CDR3 loop spans 17 amino acids. Per germline, CDR1 MNHNS and CDR2 SASEGT. V lost 3 bases and J lost 0; bases outside the gene matches: 7. CDR3 amino acids: CASSELPSGASTDTQYF. The CDR3 nucleotides read TGTGCCAGCAGTGAGCTCCCTAGCGGGGCCAGCACAGATACGCAGTATTTT.

The chain uses TRBV11-3 and TRBJ1-4; D may be TRBD1 (5 bases). The CDR3 loop spans 16 amino acids. V was pared by 3 bases and J by 2 bases, with 13 bases between. Germline CDR1 reads SGHNT; CDR2 reads YENEEA. CDR3 nucleotide sequence: TGTGCCAGCAGCTTGGGCCTAGGGGTGACTAATGAAAAACTGTTTTTT. It specifies CASSLGLGVTNEKLFF.

J is TRBJ2-2 and V is TRBV7-6, with 12 bases fitting TRBD2. Germline V gene data show CDR1 as SGHVS and CDR2 as FNYEAQ. The CDR3 totals 15 residues. The ends lost 6 bases at V and 6 bases at J; junction bases unmatched: 5. The CDR3 sequence: CASRRLAGEAGELFF. CDR3 in DNA: TGTGCCAGCAGAAGACTAGCGGGAGAAGCCGGGGAGCTGTTTTTT.

This clone was recorded a few times. The V gene is TRBV7-6, the J gene TRBJ2-7, with TRBD1 identical over 11 bases. The CDR3 extends over 16 amino acids. Germline CDR1 and CDR2: SGHVS and FNYEAQ. V was pared by 1 base and J by 4 bases, with 6 bases of the junction left unmatched. CDR3 nucleotides: TGTGCCAGCAGCTTAGGACCGGGACAGGGGGATTACGAGCAGTACTTC. Translation gives CASSLGPGQGDYEQYF.

The V and J genes are TRBV10-3 and TRBJ2-7; 10 positions match TRBD2. CDR3 length equals 16 residues. J gave up 5 bases and V 0 bases, and 7 bases lay outside the gene matches. Germline V gives CDR1 ENHRY, CDR2 SYGVKD. The CDR3 region is CAISESMRLAGDEQYF. The CDR3 DNA reads as TGTGCCATCAGTGAGTCGATGCGGCTAGCGGGGGACGAGCAGTACTTC.

V gene TRBV18 combines with J gene TRBJ2-7; 7 bases agree with TRBD1. This CDR3 is 17 amino acids long. CDR1 KGHSH and CDR2 LQKENI come from the germline V gene. The V gene end was trimmed by 3 bases and the J gene end by 1 base; junction bases not matched to a gene: 12. CDR3 nucleotide sequence: TGTGCCAGCTCACCCGGGCTCGGGACAGAGGTTTCCTACGAGCAGTACTTC. This translates into CASSPGLGTEVSYEQYF.

Concerning this clone itself: The sample contains more than one DNA sequence encoding this CDR3. V and J are TRBV6-1 and TRBJ2-1; the D gene is possibly TRBD2 (5 bases). Germline-derived CDR1 and CDR2 are MNHNS and SASEGT. The CDR3 runs to 15 residues. Trimming left V 3 bases short and J 1 base short, with 10 bases between. CDR3 protein: CASSDLAGSYNEQFF. Written as DNA, the CDR3 is TGTGCCAGCAGTGATCTCGCGGGTTCCTACAATGAGCAGTTCTTC.

This chain joins TRBV18 and TRBJ2-1; 7 bases match TRBD1. The V and J ends lost 3 bases and 6 bases, in that order; junction bases with no gene match: 2. The CDR3 contains 13 residues. The germline gives CDR1 KGHSH, CDR2 LQKENI. The CDR3 region is CASSPNRGNEQFF. In DNA, the CDR3 is TGTGCCAGCTCACCGAACAGGGGCAATGAGCAGTTCTTC.

The V and J genes are TRBV4-1 and TRBJ1-6; tentative D call: TRBD1 (5 bases). Germline CDR1 and CDR2: MGHRA and YSYEKL. V was shortened by 4 bases and J by 7 bases, with 8 bases between the two germline ends. This CDR3 is built from 13 residues. CDR3 protein: CASSRGVNSPLHF. DNA of the CDR3: TGCGCCAGCAGCCGGGGGGTAAATTCACCCCTCCACTTT.

The chain couples TRBV29-1 to TRBJ1-4, with TRBD1 as a possible D gene (6 bases). CDR3 length: 12 residues. V lost 5 bases and J 7 bases, leaving 11 bases between the germline ends. CDR1 SQVTM and CDR2 ANQGSEA come from the germline V gene. CDR3 in DNA: TGCAGCGTTTCAGGGGTTGGTGAAAAACTGTTTTTT. Protein product: CSVSGVGEKLFF.

The chain recombines TRBV6-6 with TRBJ2-3; 9 nucleotides line up with TRBD2. With 6 bases clipped from V and 4 bases from J, the junction kept 11 bases outside the gene matches. CDR3 size: 16 residues. CDR1 and CDR2 from the germline V gene are MNHNY and SVGAGI (reference sequence). CDR3 sequence (DNA): TGTGCCAGCAGCCTAACAGGCGGGGGGGCCCCAGATACGCAGTATTTT. It codes for CASSLTGGGAPDTQYF.

This clone turned up a few times. The V gene is TRBV6-1, the J gene TRBJ2-2, with 11 bases that match TRBD2. V lost 4 bases, J lost 2 bases, and 0 bases stayed unmatched. Looked up from germline, CDR1 is MNHNS and CDR2 is SASEGT. This CDR3 comprises 15 residues. Here the CDR3 reads CASSGLAGNTGELFF. The CDR3 bases are TGTGCCAGCAGTGGACTAGCGGGAAACACCGGGGAGCTGTTTTTT.

Points on this clone: An end of the junction differs from the germline gene, which may be a read error. The CDR3 reads CASSEAAGQGNLPLHF. The CDR3, as DNA: TGTGCCAGCAGTGAAGCGGCGGGACAGGGTAATTTACCCCTCCACTTT. The chain combines TRBV6-1 with TRBJ1-6; TRBD1 matches at 9 bases. The V gene's germline CDR1 is MNHNS and CDR2 SASEGT. The CDR3 sequence is 16 residues long.

This clone was detected only once. The chain recombines TRBV10-3 with TRBJ2-5; TRBD1 might be the D (6 bases). The V end was cut by 2 bases, the J end by 4 bases, with 14 bases between. This CDR3 has 15 amino acids. Germline-derived CDR1 and CDR2 are ENHRY and SYGVKD. CDR3 amino acids: CAISEGGRATETQYF. CDR3 sequence (DNA): TGTGCCATCAGTGAGGGGGGCCGGGCAACAGAGACCCAGTACTTC.